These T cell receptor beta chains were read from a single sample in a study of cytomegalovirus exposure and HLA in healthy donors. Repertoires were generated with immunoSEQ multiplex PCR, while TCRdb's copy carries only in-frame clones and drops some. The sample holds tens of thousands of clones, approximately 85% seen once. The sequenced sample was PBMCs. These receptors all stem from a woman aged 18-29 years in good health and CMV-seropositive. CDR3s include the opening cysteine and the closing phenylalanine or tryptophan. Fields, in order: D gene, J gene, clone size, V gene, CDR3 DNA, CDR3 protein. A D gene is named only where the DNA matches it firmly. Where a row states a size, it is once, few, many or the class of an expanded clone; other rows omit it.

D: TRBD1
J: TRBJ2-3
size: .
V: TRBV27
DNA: TGTGCCAGCAGTTTATGGGGGACAGGGGGAGATACGCAGTATTTT
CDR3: CASSLWGTGGDTQYF

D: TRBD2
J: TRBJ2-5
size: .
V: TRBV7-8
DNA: TGTGCCAGCAGCCCCCGAGCGGGAGCCGAGTACTTC
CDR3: CASSPRAGAEYF

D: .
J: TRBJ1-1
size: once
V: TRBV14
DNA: TGTGCCAGCAGCCGTCCGGGGAGGAACACTGAAGCTTTCTTT
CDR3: CASSRPGRNTEAFF

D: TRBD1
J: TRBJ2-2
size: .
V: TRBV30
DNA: TGTGCCTGGCCCGGGACAGGGAGGAACACCGGGGAGCTGTTTTTT
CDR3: CAWPGTGRNTGELFF

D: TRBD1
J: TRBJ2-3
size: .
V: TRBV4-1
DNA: TGCGCCAGCAGCCAAGATCCAGGGGGAACAGATACGCAGTATTTT
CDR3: CASSQDPGGTDTQYF

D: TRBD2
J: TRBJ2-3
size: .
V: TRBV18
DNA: TGTGCCAGCTCACCTTTAGCGGGAGGGAACGCAGATACGCAGTATTTT
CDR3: CASSPLAGGNADTQYF

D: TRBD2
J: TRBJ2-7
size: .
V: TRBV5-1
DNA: TGCGCCAGCAGCTTGGAGGTCAAGACTAGCGGGATTGCCGAGCAGTACTTC
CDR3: CASSLEVKTSGIAEQYF

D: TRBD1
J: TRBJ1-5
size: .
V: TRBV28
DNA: TGTGCCAGCAGTTCCTATATTGGGACAGGTCTTGAGGTGGATCAGCCCCAGCATTTT
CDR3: CASSSYIGTGLEVDQPQHF

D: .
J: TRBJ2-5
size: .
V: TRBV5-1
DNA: TGCGCCAGCAGCTTGCGAGCGGGAGGCACAGGGGGAGAGACCCAGTACTTC
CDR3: CASSLRAGGTGGETQYF

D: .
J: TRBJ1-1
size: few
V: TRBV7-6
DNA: TGTGCCAGCAGTCGACAGAGCACTGAAGCTTTCTTT
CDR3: CASSRQSTEAFF

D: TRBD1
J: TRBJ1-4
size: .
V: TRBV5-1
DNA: TGCGCCAGCAGCACCGGACAGGAGAAACAAAAACTGTTTTTT
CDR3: CASSTGQEKQKLFF

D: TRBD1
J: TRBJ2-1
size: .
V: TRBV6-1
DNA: TGTGCCAGCAGTGGTAGACAGGGGGATGAGCAGTTCTTC
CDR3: CASSGRQGDEQFF

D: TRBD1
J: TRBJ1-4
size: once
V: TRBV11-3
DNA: TGTGCCAGCAGCTTAGGATCCCACAGGGGTGAAAAACTGTTTTTT
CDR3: CASSLGSHRGEKLFF

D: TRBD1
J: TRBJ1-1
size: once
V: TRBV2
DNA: TGTGCCAGCAGTTTCGAGGCAGGGGGCAGCACTGAAGCTTTCTTT
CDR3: CASSFEAGGSTEAFF

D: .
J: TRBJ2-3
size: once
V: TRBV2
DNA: TGTGCCAGCGTTCGGACAGATACGCAGTATTTT
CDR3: CASVRTDTQYF

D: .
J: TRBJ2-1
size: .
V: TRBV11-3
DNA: TGTGCCAGCAGCTTAGACTCCGGGTCCCAAACCCAGTTCTTC
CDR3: CASSLDSGSQTQFF

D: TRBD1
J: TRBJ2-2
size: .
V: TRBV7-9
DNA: TGTGCCAGCAGCCTCCTGCCGGGACAGGGGGCGCCGAACACCGGGGAGCTGTTTTTT
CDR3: CASSLLPGQGAPNTGELFF

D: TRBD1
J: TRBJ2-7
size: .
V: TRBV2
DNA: TGTGCCAGCAGTGGTCTAAGGGACAGGGATTACGAGCAGTACTTC
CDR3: CASSGLRDRDYEQYF

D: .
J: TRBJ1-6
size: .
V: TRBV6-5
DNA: TGTGCCAGCAGTTACTCGGTTTTGAGCCTTAATTCACCCCTCCACTTT
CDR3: CASSYSVLSLNSPLHF

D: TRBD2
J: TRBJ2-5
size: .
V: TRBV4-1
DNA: TGCGCCAGCAGTGGGGTCCTAGCGGGGATCCAAGAGACCCAGTACTTC
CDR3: CASSGVLAGIQETQYF

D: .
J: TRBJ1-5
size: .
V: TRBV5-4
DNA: TGTGCCATGCAGGTTGACAATCAGCCCCAGCATTTT
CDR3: CAMQVDNQPQHF

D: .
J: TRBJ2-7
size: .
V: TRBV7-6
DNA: TGTGCCAGCAGCCCCGGGGCGGGGGCGGGAGACGAGCAGTACTTC
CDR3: CASSPGAGAGDEQYF

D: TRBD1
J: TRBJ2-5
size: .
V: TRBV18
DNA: TGTGCCAGCTCACCAGCGACAGGGGTGGAGACCCAGTACTTC
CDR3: CASSPATGVETQYF

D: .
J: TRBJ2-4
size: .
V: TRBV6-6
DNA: TGTGCCAGCGAGCGCGGGGCGCTTGTTAGGAACATTCAGTACTTC
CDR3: CASERGALVRNIQYF

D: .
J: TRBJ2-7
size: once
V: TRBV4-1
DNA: TGCGCCAGCAGTCCCAGACAAAACTACGAGCAGTACTTC
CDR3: CASSPRQNYEQYF

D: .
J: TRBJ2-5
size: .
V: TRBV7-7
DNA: TGTGCTAGCAGCTTAAGACTAGGAGAAGAGACCCAGTACTTC
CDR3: CASSLRLGEETQYF

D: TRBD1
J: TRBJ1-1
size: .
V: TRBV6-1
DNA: TGTGCCAGCAGGACAGGGGCTGAAGCTTTCTTT
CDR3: CASRTGAEAFF

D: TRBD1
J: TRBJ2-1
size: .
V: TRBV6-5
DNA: TGTGCCAGCAGTTACAGGGACAGGGCCTACAATGAGCAGTTCTTC
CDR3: CASSYRDRAYNEQFF

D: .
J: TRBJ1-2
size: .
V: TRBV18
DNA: TGTGCCAGCTCCCTCGGGGGGGGATATGGCTACACCTTC
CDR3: CASSLGGGYGYTF

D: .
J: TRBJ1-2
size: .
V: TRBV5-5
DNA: TGTGCCAGCAGCTTGGCCGGGGGAAACTATGGCTACACCTTC
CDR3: CASSLAGGNYGYTF

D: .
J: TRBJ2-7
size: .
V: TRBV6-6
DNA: TGTGCCAGCCGCATGCAGGGCCATTCCTACGAGCAGTACTTC
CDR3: CASRMQGHSYEQYF

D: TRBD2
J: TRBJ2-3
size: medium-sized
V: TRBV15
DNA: TGTGCCACCAGCAGAGATACACTAGCGGGAGGTCGACGGGATACGCAGTATTTT
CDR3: CATSRDTLAGGRRDTQYF

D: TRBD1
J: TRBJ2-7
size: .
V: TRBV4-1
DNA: TGCGCCAGCAGCCTCCCCCCGGGACAGGGTTCCTACGAGCAGTACTTC
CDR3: CASSLPPGQGSYEQYF

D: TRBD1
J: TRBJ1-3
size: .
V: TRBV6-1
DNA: TGTGCCAGCAGGCAGACAGGGAGCTCTGGAAACACCATATATTTT
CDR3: CASRQTGSSGNTIYF

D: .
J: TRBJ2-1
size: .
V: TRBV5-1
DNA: TGCGCCAGCAGCTTGGAGCCAGGGTTAATCAATGAGCAGTTCTTC
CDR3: CASSLEPGLINEQFF

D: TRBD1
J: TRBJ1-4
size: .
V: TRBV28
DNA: TGTGCCAGCAGTTCAACAGGGGGCGCTTGGGAAAAACTGTTTTTT
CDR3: CASSSTGGAWEKLFF

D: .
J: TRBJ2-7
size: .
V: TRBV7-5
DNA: TGTGCCAGAAGCCCCGGACTAAAGAGCTCCTACGAGCAGTACTTC
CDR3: CARSPGLKSSYEQYF

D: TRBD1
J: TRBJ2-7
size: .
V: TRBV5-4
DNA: TGTGCCAGCAGCGAGAGACAGGGCTACGAGCAGTACTTC
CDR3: CASSERQGYEQYF

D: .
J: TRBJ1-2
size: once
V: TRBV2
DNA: TGTGCCAGCAGTGAGGGCACTAACTATGGCTACACCTTC
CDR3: CASSEGTNYGYTF

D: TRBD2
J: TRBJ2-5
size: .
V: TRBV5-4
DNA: TGTGCCAGCAGCTTGGCGGGAGGTAGACAAGAGACCCAGTACTTC
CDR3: CASSLAGGRQETQYF

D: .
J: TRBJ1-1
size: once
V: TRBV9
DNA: TGTGCCAGCAGCCCACTCAGGGGCCCCGACACTGAAGCTTTCTTT
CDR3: CASSPLRGPDTEAFF

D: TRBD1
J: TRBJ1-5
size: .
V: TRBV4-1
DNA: TGCGCCAGCAGCCAGGCCGGGACAGGCACAAATCAGCCCCAGCATTTT
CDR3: CASSQAGTGTNQPQHF

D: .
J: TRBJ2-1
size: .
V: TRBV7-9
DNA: TGTGCCAGCAGCTTCCTCGGGGGAGCGGAGGGCTTCAATGAGCAGTTCTTC
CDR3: CASSFLGGAEGFNEQFF

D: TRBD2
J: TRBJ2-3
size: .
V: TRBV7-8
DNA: TGTGCCAGCAGCTTACGCCCAAGACTAGCGGGGGACACAGATACGCAGTATTTT
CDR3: CASSLRPRLAGDTDTQYF

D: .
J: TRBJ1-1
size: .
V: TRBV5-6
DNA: TGTGCCAGCAGCTCCGGGGGAATCAAAGCTTTCTTT
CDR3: CASSSGGIKAFF

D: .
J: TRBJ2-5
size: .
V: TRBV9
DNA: TGTGCCAGCAGCGTAGCTCAAGGTTTACGGGAAGAGACCCAGTACTTC
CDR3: CASSVAQGLREETQYF

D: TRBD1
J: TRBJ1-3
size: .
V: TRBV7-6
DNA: TGTGCCAGCAGCCCCGGGGCAGGGGGGATGGCTGGAAACACCATATATTTT
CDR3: CASSPGAGGMAGNTIYF

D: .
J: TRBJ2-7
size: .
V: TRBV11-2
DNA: TGTGCCAGCAGCGGTGGACAGCCAGGTTTCCACGAGCAGTACTTC
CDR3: CASSGGQPGFHEQYF

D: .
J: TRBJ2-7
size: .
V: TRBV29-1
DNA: TGCAGGAAACCCGAGGTAGCCTACGAGCAGTACTTC
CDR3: CRKPEVAYEQYF